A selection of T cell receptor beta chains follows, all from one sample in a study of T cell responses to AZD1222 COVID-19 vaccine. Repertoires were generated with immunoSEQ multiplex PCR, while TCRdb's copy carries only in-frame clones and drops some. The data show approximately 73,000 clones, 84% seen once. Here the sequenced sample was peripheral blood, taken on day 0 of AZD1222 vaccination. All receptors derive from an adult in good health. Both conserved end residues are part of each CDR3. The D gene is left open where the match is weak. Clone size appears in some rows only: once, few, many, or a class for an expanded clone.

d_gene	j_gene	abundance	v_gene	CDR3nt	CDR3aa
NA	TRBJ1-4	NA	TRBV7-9	TGTGCCAGCAGCTCGGTTGGGGGCGGTGAAAAACTGTTTTTT	CASSSVGGGEKLFF
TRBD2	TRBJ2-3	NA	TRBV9	TGTGCCAGCAGTGCCGGGACTATAACAGATACGCAGTATTTT	CASSAGTITDTQYF
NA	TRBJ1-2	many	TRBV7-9	TGTGCCAGCAGCCCCCAACACTACTATGGCTACACCTTC	CASSPQHYYGYTF
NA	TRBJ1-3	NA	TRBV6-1	TGTGCCAGCAGTGAAATGGGGGCCCAACACATATATTTT	CASSEMGAQHIYF
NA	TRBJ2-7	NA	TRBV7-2	TGTGCCAGCAGCTTAGGGGGTAGGGGGGCTCGGTACGAGCAGTACTTC	CASSLGGRGARYEQYF
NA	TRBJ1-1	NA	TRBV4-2	TGTGCCAGCAGCCAAGAGCCGAAATCTCTGACTGAAGCTTTCTTT	CASSQEPKSLTEAFF
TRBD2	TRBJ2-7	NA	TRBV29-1	TGCAGCGTTACGGGGGGGCTGGGCGAGCAGTACTTC	CSVTGGLGEQYF
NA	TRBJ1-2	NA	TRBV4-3	TGCGCCAGCAGCCAAGAGCAGGGAGGCGCCTATGGCTACACCTTC	CASSQEQGGAYGYTF
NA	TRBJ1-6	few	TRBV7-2	TGTGCCAGCAGCTTACCCGGACAGTCGAGCTCCTATAATTCACCCCTCCACTTT	CASSLPGQSSSYNSPLHF
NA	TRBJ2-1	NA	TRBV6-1	TGTGCCAGCAGTGAAGTGAGGCCGCAGTTCTTC	CASSEVRPQFF
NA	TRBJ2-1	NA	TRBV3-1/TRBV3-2	TGTGCCAGCAGCCCGGAGGGGGGCTCCTACAATGAGCAGTTCTTC	CASSPEGGSYNEQFF
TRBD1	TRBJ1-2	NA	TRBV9	TGTGCCAGCCGGACAGGCGCCTATGGCTACACCTTC	CASRTGAYGYTF
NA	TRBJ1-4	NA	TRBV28	TGTGCCAGCAGTTTTAGGGTCTTCAATTCTAATGAAAAACTGTTTTTT	CASSFRVFNSNEKLFF
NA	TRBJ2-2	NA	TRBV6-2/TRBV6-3	TGTGCCAGCAGTTACGGGGGAGACACCGGGGAGCTGTTTTTT	CASSYGGDTGELFF
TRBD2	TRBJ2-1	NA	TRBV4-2	TGTGCCAGCAGCCAAGATGGGGGGGCCTACAATGAGCAGTTCTTC	CASSQDGGAYNEQFF
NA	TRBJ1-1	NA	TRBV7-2	TGTGCCAGCAGCTTAGGGGCCCGGGCGACTGAAGCTTTCTTT	CASSLGARATEAFF
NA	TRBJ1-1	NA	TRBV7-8	TGTGCCAGCAGCGGCCGTAGGGGAACCAATCGAGGCACTGAAGCTTTCTTT	CASSGRRGTNRGTEAFF
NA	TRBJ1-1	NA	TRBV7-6	TGTGCCAGCAGCAAAGACGGGTATGAAGCTTTCTTT	CASSKDGYEAFF
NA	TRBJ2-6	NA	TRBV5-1	TGCGCCAGCAGCTTCGTCCATCCTTCTGGGGCCAACGTCCTGACTTTC	CASSFVHPSGANVLTF
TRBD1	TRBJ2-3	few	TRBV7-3	TGTGCCAGCAGCCCCTCGACAGGGGCTACGCAGTATTTT	CASSPSTGATQYF
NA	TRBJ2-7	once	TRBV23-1	TGCGCCAGCAGTCAAGAACAGGGTAGTTGGCAGTACTTC	CASSQEQGSWQYF
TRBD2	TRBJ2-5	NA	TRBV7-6	TGTGCCAGCAGCCCCCGGACTAGCGGGGGGGGGTACCAAGAGACCCAGTACTTC	CASSPRTSGGGYQETQYF
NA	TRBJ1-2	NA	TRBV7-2	TGTGCCAGCAGCTTATTCCCCGGTTTTGGCTACACCTTC	CASSLFPGFGYTF
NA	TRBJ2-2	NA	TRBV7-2	TGTGCCAGCAGCTCCGGACCAAACACCGGGGAGCTGTTTTTT	CASSSGPNTGELFF
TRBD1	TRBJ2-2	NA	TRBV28	TGTGCCAGCAGACCAGGGGGTGCAAACACCGGGGAGCTGTTTTTT	CASRPGGANTGELFF
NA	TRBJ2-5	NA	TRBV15	TGTGCCACCAACCCGGGACAAATGGGAGAGACCCAGTACTTC	CATNPGQMGETQYF
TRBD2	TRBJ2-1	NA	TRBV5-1	TGCGCCAGCAGCTTGGATGCGGGGGGGCCGGGTAATGAGCAGTTCTTC	CASSLDAGGPGNEQFF
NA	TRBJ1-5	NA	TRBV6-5	TGTGCCAGCAGTCAACTGTGGGGGGAGCCCCAGCATTTT	CASSQLWGEPQHF
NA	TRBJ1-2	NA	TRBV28	TGTGCCAGCAGCGAGCCCACAGGGAGCTATGGCTACACCTTC	CASSEPTGSYGYTF
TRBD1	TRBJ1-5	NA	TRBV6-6	TGTGCCAGCCGGGACAGGGGAAGCAATCAGCCCCAGCATTTT	CASRDRGSNQPQHF
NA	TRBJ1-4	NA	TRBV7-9	TGTGCCAGCAGCCAGAGTCGTGGCAGTAGGAATGAAAAACTGTTTTTT	CASSQSRGSRNEKLFF
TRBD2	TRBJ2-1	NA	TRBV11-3	TGTGCCAGCAGCCCAACTAGCGGGGCCTACAATGAGCAGTTCTTC	CASSPTSGAYNEQFF
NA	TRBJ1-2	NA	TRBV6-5	TGTGCCAGCAGCGCCGGGACAAACTATGGCTACACCTTC	CASSAGTNYGYTF
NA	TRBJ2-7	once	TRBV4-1	TGCGCCAGCAGCCAAGAAACAGGGCCCTACGAGCAGTACTTC	CASSQETGPYEQYF
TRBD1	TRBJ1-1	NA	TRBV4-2	TGTGCCAGCAGCCTCCAAGGACAGGGGACACCTTTCTTT	CASSLQGQGTPFF
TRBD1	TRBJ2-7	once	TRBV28	TGTGCCAGCAGTTTGTGGGGACAGAGCTACGAGCAGTACTTC	CASSLWGQSYEQYF
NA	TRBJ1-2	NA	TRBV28	TGTGCCAGCACGATACAGGCTTCCTATGGCTACACCTTC	CASTIQASYGYTF
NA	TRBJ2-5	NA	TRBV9	TGTGCCAGCAGTTTTAGTAGCTTGGTTACGGAGACCCAGTACTTC	CASSFSSLVTETQYF
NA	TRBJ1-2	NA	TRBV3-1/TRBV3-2	TGTGCCAGCAGCCAGTACGGCCCGAGGGATGGCTACACCTTC	CASSQYGPRDGYTF
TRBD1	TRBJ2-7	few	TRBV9	TGTGCCAGCAGCGCAAGGGACAGCTACGAGCAGTACTTC	CASSARDSYEQYF
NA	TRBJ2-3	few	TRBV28	TGTGCCAGCACAGATAGCACAGATACGCAGTATTTT	CASTDSTDTQYF
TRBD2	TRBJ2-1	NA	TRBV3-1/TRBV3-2	TGTGCCAGCAGCCAAGCAATGGGAGGGACCTTAGGTGATGAGCAGTTCTTC	CASSQAMGGTLGDEQFF
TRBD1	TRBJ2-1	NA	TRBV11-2	TGTGCCAGCAGCTTGGGACAGGGGGTTTACAATGAGCAGTTCTTC	CASSLGQGVYNEQFF
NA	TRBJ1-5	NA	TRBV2	TGTGCCAGCAGCCCTTCAGGGCCCTTTAGCAATCAGCCCCAGCATTTT	CASSPSGPFSNQPQHF
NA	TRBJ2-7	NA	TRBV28	TGTGCCAGCAGTTGGGAGGGGGTACCCTACGAGCAGTACTTC	CASSWEGVPYEQYF
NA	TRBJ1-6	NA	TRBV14	TGTGCCAGCAGCCTTACAAATTCACCCCTCCACTTT	CASSLTNSPLHF
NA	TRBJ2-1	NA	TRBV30	TGTGCCTGGAGTAGGGGCGGTCCCCTTCTCGAGCAGTTCTTC	CAWSRGGPLLEQFF
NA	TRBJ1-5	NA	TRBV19	TGTGCCAGTAGTATCGACGGGACCGTAAATCAGCCCCAGCATTTT	CASSIDGTVNQPQHF
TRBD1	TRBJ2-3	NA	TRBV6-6	TGTGCCAGCAGTTACGGACAGGGGCCAGATACGCAGTATTTT	CASSYGQGPDTQYF
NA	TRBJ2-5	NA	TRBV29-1	TGCAGCGTTGAAGAGTTTGGGGTGGGAGAGACCCAGTACTTC	CSVEEFGVGETQYF
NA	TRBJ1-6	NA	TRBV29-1	TGCAGCGTTGAATGGGCAGGGGAGGATTCACCCCTCCACTTT	CSVEWAGEDSPLHF
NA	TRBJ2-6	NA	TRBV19	TGTGCCAGTAGTAGAGGCGCCAGAACTAGTGGGGCCAACGTCCTGACTTTC	CASSRGARTSGANVLTF
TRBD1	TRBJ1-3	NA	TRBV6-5	TGTGCCAGCAGTTACTCGACAGGGTTAGGAAACACCATATATTTT	CASSYSTGLGNTIYF
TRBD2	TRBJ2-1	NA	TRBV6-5	TGTGCCAGCAGACCGAGCGGGGGGGCAGGTGAGCAGTTCTTC	CASRPSGGAGEQFF
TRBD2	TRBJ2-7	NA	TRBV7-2	TGTGCCAGCAGCTTAAAGACTAGCGGGTACGAGCAGTACTTC	CASSLKTSGYEQYF
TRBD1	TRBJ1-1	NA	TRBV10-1	TGCGCCAGCAGTGAGATCGACAGGGCGGCTACTGAAGCTTTCTTT	CASSEIDRAATEAFF
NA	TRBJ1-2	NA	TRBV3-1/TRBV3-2	TGTGCCAGCAGCCAAGGCGAGGGACGGTGGTCTGGCTACACCTTC	CASSQGEGRWSGYTF